The clone carrying this T cell receptor beta chain was detected only a few times. These data are taken from a study of T cell clonotyping in hematopoietic cell transplantation. The method was immunoSEQ multiplex PCR; TCRdb's version includes in-frame clones alone and lacks a portion of them. This sample yields several thousand clones, of which about a quarter are seen a single time; roughly an eighth belongs to the top ten. Trimming removed 1 base from V and 3 bases from J, with 13 bases in between. The CDR3 has 15 residues. Germline CDR1 is LGHNA and CDR2 is YSLEER. This chain joins TRBV4-3 and TRBJ2-7; tentative D call: TRBD2 (6 bases). This specimen was peripheral blood mononuclear cells, taken 180 days after allogeneic stem cell transplant. This TCR was recovered from a male patient in his 40s who had an allogeneic stem cell transplant from an unrelated donor, so the T cells may come from the graft donor. Some clones in this sample may be carry-over from other donors' samples. In DNA form, the CDR3 reads TGCGCCAGCAGCCAAGGGACGCGAGCGGGCTACGAGCAGTACTTC. This translates into CASSQGTRAGYEQYF.